This T cell receptor beta chain was retrieved from a study of blood T cell repertoires in COVID-19. TCRdb's table, derived via immunoSEQ multiplex PCR, lists solely in-frame clones and lacks some. The sample lists 150,000 to 200,000 clones; around 82% were seen once. This TCR was sampled from a man between 18 and 35 years old with active or convalescent COVID-19. Sequences were obtained from peripheral blood.

The CDR3 nucleotides are TGTGCCAGCAGTTTGGGGACAGCTAACAATGAGCAGTTCTTC. It yields the protein CASSLGTANNEQFF. The chain is built from TRBV27 and TRBJ2-1, with 7 bases aligning to TRBD1. V was pared by 3 bases and J by 5 bases, with 4 bases of the junction left unmatched. The CDR3 extends over 14 amino acids. Germline V gene lookup returns CDR1 MNHEY and CDR2 SMNVEV (reference sequence).